The clone carrying this TCR beta chain was counted once. Its antigen remains unknown. V was clipped by 0 bases and J by 0 bases, with 2 bases between them. Germline V gene data show CDR1 as WNHNN and CDR2 as SYGVQD (reference sequence). The CDR3 loop spans 13 amino acids. The data derive from a study of early T cells in non-severe SARS-CoV-2 infection. At the level of the study: Bulk RNA taken from unsorted whole blood was sequenced, leaving chains unpaired. Findings and limits, study-wide: Anti-spike CD8 responses were favored by VDJdb matching, which missed private and CD4 specificities.

Tagging with unique molecular identifiers was applied to individual cDNA molecules. Each CDR3 protein is one row after TCRdb ran MiXCR on the 5' RACE reads. The sample yields tens of thousands of distinct CDR3 sequences, 10% seen once. Specimen: whole blood. The receptor comes from an adult who was a healthcare worker with PCR-confirmed SARS-CoV-2 infection or an uninfected control (not recorded which). This chain connects TRBV10-1 to TRBJ1-1; D is unresolved. CDR3 sequence (DNA): TGCGCCAGCAGTGAGTCGTTGAACACTGAAGCTTTCTTT. As protein: CASSESLNTEAFF.